Listed here are 30 T cell receptor beta chains from one sample, sequenced in a study of blood T cell repertoires in COVID-19. Profiled with immunoSEQ multiplex PCR; TCRdb holds only in-frame clones, not every one. The repertoire includes under 200,000 clones, about 84% of them detected once, and 5.6% sits in the top ten. The specimen was PBMCs or T cells enriched from blood (not recorded which). The receptors shown here come from a man aged 35-49 years with acute COVID-19.

J is TRBJ1-2 and V is TRBV9; 8 bases agree with TRBD1. Losses at the gene ends were 4 bases for V and 7 bases for J; bases not matched to a gene: 6. The CDR3 has 13 amino acids. Germline V lookup: CDR1 SGDLS, CDR2 YYNGEE. As DNA, the CDR3 is TGTGCCAGCAGCTCCCGGACAGGGCTTGGCTACACCTTC. It codes for CASSSRTGLGYTF. Together with reference TRBV9 and TRBJ1-2, the CDR3 gives the full variable domain: DSGVTQTPKHLITATGQRVTLRCSPRSGDLSVYWYQQSLDQGLQFLIQYYNGEERAKGNILERFSAQQFPDLHSELNLSSLELGDSALYFCASSSRTGLGYTFGSGTRLTVV.

This rearrangement joins TRBV27 to TRBJ1-4; D perhaps matches TRBD1 (5 bases). The germline gives CDR1 MNHEY, CDR2 SMNVEV (reference sequence). CDR3 length: 15 amino acids. With 6 bases removed from V and 4 bases from J, the gap between germline ends came to 15 bases. In DNA form, the CDR3 reads TGTGCCAGCAGGCCCAGGGCGACACTTAATGAAAAACTGTTTTTT. Amino acids: CASRPRATLNEKLFF. The variable domain in full, with the rest retrieved from reference TRBV27 and TRBJ1-4, is EAQVTQNPRYLITVTGKKLTVTCSQNMNHEYMSWYRQDPGLGLRQIYYSMNVEVTDKGDVPEGYKVSRKEKRNFPLILESPSPNQTSLYFCASRPRATLNEKLFFGSGTQLSVL.

This clone appeared many times. Other DNA sequences in this specimen translate into the identical CDR3. This chain links TRBV11-2 with TRBJ1-6, with D unresolved. The CDR3 extends over 15 amino acids. The germline V and J ends were trimmed by 2 bases and 1 base, with 6 bases remaining between them. Germline values: CDR1 SGHAT, CDR2 FQNNGV. CDR3 region: CASSLKSSYNSPLHF. The CDR3 DNA reads TGTGCCAGCAGCTTAAAGAGTTCCTATAATTCACCCCTCCACTTT. The full variable domain, in which reference TRBV11-2 and TRBJ1-6 provide the parts outside the CDR3, is EAGVAQSPRYKIIEKRQSVAFWCNPISGHATLYWYQQILGQGPKLLIQFQNNGVVDDSQLPKDRFSAERLKGVDSTLKIQPAKLEDSAVYLCASSLKSSYNSPLHFGNGTRLTVT.

V gene TRBV13 combines with J gene TRBJ2-7, with unresolved D. CDR3 length: 12 residues. The germline V gene has CDR1 PRHDT and CDR2 FYEKMQ (reference sequence). Trimming pared 1 base from V and 5 bases from J, leaving 6 bases between. CDR3 loop: CASSLVNDEQYF. The CDR3 DNA is TGTGCCAGCAGCTTAGTAAATGACGAGCAGTACTTC.

The gene calls are TRBV29-1 and TRBJ2-3; D perhaps matches TRBD2 (5 bases). Germline CDR1 is SQVTM and CDR2 is ANQGSEA. This CDR3 is built from 13 residues. V was clipped by 4 bases and J by 2 bases, with 10 bases between them. This CDR3 reads CSVVPGNTDTQYF. The CDR3 coding sequence is TGCAGCGTTGTGCCCGGGAACACAGATACGCAGTATTTT.

J is TRBJ1-2 and V is TRBV28; no firm D call. The length of the CDR3 is 14 residues. The germline V gene encodes CDR1 MDHEN and CDR2 SYDVKM. V was shortened by 8 bases and J by 2 bases, with 15 bases between the two germline ends. CDR3 DNA sequence: TGTGCCAGCCACTCAACGGGTTGGAACTATGGCTACACCTTC. Translated, it gives CASHSTGWNYGYTF.

The chain carries TRBV14 and TRBJ2-7; 7 bases map to TRBD1. The CDR3 loop spans 15 amino acids. J was trimmed by 4 bases and V by 10 bases; bases with no gene match: 16. The germline V gene encodes CDR1 SGHDN and CDR2 FVKESK. Written as DNA, the CDR3 is TGTGCCACCACACGGACAGGAGAGCAAACTTACGAGCAGTACTTC. Its translation is CATTRTGEQTYEQYF.

This sequence joins TRBV27 and TRBJ1-6; D is undetermined. Between the trimmed V and J ends, which lost 1 base and 0 bases, there was a span of 10 bases. CDR3 length equals 17 residues. Germline CDR1 reads MNHEY; CDR2 reads SMNVEV (reference sequence). The CDR3 bases are TGTGCCAGCAGTTTATTTCGGTCGAGCTCCTATAATTCACCCCTCCACTTT. Its protein is CASSLFRSSSYNSPLHF.

The chain links TRBV3-1 (or the pseudogene TRBV3-2) to TRBJ2-1; 10 bases map to TRBD2. With 5 bases clipped from V and 5 bases from J, the junction kept 6 bases outside the gene matches. Germline V gene lookup returns CDR1 LGHDT and CDR2 YNNKEL (reference sequence). CDR3 length equals 15 residues. The CDR3, as DNA: TGTGCCAGCAGCACCGGGACTAGCGTAGACAATGAGCAGTTCTTC. Translating it yields CASSTGTSVDNEQFF.

The rearrangement uses TRBV5-8 and TRBJ2-7; 7 bases map to TRBD1. V lost 2 bases, J lost 5 bases, and 7 bases stayed unmatched. The CDR3 loop spans 14 amino acids. Germline V lookup: CDR1 SGHTS, CDR2 YDEGEE. CDR3 coding DNA: TGTGCCAGCAGCTTATACAGGGGATACGACGAGCAGTACTTC. Amino acids: CASSLYRGYDEQYF.

The gene calls are TRBV7-9 and TRBJ2-1; a possible D gene is TRBD2 (6 bases). Trimming stripped 1 base from V and 9 bases from J, with 13 bases between. CDR1 SEHNR and CDR2 FQNEAQ come from the germline V gene (reference sequence). The CDR3 is 14 residues long. CDR3 in DNA: TGTGCCAGCAGCTTAGGAGGACTACTAACTGAGCAGTTCTTC. This encodes CASSLGGLLTEQFF.

The chain carries TRBV4-1 and TRBJ2-1, with no clear D. Trimming stripped 5 bases from V and 8 bases from J, with 16 bases between. Per the germline V gene, CDR1 is MGHRA and CDR2 is YSYEKL. This CDR3 is built from 14 residues. CDR3 sequence reads: CASSALDLRHEQFF. The CDR3, as DNA: TGCGCCAGCAGCGCTCTAGACTTGAGACATGAGCAGTTCTTC.

The chain carries TRBV2 and TRBJ2-1, with 7 bases aligning to TRBD2. Germline CDR1 and CDR2: SNHLY and FYNNEI. The J segment lost 4 bases and the V segment lost 4 bases, leaving 7 bases of the junction unmatched. This CDR3 spans 15 amino acids. Written as DNA, the CDR3 is TGTGCCAGCAGTGCTCAGCGGGGAAGTTACAATGAGCAGTTCTTC. It is translated as CASSAQRGSYNEQFF.

The chain carries TRBV19 and TRBJ2-5; TRBD1 matches 10 bases. Germline V gives CDR1 LNHDA, CDR2 SQIVND (reference sequence). After removal of 10 bases from V and 7 bases from J, the junction contained 15 bases not matched to a gene. The CDR3 spans 15 residues. The CDR3 loop is CATAMGTGDRGTQYF. CDR3 in DNA: TGTGCCACCGCGATGGGGACAGGGGATAGAGGGACCCAGTACTTC.

The chain is built from TRBV11-3 and TRBJ2-7, with D possibly being TRBD1 (6 bases). Trimming pared 7 bases from V and 4 bases from J, leaving 23 bases between. The CDR3 runs 16 residues. From germline, CDR1 is SGHNT and CDR2 YENEEA. The CDR3 loop reads CASTRPPEQGGYEQYF. CDR3 DNA sequence: TGTGCCAGCACTAGGCCTCCTGAACAGGGCGGATACGAGCAGTACTTC.

This clone has only a few counts. The chain carries TRBV19 and TRBJ2-6; weak D call: TRBD2 (6 bases). The ends were cut back, 7 bases at V and 4 bases at J, with 14 bases in the middle. This CDR3 is 15 amino acids long. CDR1 and CDR2 from the germline V gene are LNHDA and SQIVND (reference sequence). This CDR3 is CASMDGGVGANVLTF. CDR3 nucleotide sequence: TGTGCCAGTATGGACGGAGGGGTCGGGGCCAACGTCCTGACTTTC.

The chain couples TRBV5-6 to TRBJ2-1; 7 bases match TRBD2. The CDR3 is 19 amino acids. Germline V CDR1 and CDR2: SGHDT, YYEEEE. With 0 bases clipped from V and 0 bases from J, the junction kept 12 bases outside the gene matches. The CDR3: CASSLVYIRRGFSYNEQFF. The CDR3 DNA reads as TGTGCCAGCAGCTTGGTGTACATCCGGCGGGGGTTCTCCTACAATGAGCAGTTCTTC. The whole variable domain, filled in from reference TRBV5-6 and TRBJ2-1, reads DAGVTQSPTHLIKTRGQQVTLRCSPKSGHDTVSWYQQALGQGPQFIFQYYEEEERQRGNFPDRFSGHQFPNYSSELNVNALLLGDSALYLCASSLVYIRRGFSYNEQFFGPGTRLTVL.

The rearrangement links TRBV23-1 to TRBJ2-5; D might be TRBD1 (8 bases). TRBV23-1 is placed among ORFs of uncertain function. V lost 6 bases and J lost 4, with 15 bases in between. The CDR3 contains 14 residues. CDR3 DNA: TGCGCCAGCAGACCGACAGGGGAGGGAGAGACCCAGTACTTC. Protein: CASRPTGEGETQYF.

The V call is TRBV11-3, the J call TRBJ2-7, with TRBD1 matching 7 bases. The CDR3 sequence is 14 residues long. Germline V gives CDR1 SGHNT, CDR2 YENEEA. Trimming took 5 bases from V and 0 from J; bases not matched to a gene: 4. The DNA for the CDR3 is TGTGCCAGCAGCGATAGGGACAGCTCCTACGAGCAGTACTTC. This gives the protein CASSDRDSSYEQYF.

The chain links TRBV11-2 to TRBJ2-7; 9 nucleotides match TRBD1. Germline CDR1 is SGHAT and CDR2 is FQNNGV. The CDR3 has 15 amino acids. J gave up 2 bases and V 4 bases, and 6 bases lay outside the gene matches. Here the CDR3 reads CASSSDRGYTYEQYF. The CDR3 DNA follows: TGTGCCAGCAGCTCGGACAGGGGTTACACCTACGAGCAGTACTTC.

This chain uses TRBV9 with TRBJ1-3; D remains ambiguous. Germline CDR1 is SGDLS and CDR2 is YYNGEE. The CDR3 has 14 amino acids. V shed 0 bases and J shed 0 bases, with 4 bases lying between them. The CDR3 loop reads CASSVDISGNTIYF. CDR3 nucleotide sequence: TGTGCCAGCAGCGTAGACATCTCTGGAAACACCATATATTTT.

The rearrangement uses TRBV5-1 and TRBJ2-5, with 7 positions matching TRBD2. The junction had 19 bases not matched to a gene; V was cut back by 0 bases and J by 5 bases. CDR3 size: 19 residues. Germline V gene sequence: CDR1 SGHRS, CDR2 YFSETQ. CDR3 coding DNA: TGCGCCAGCAGCTTGGGCGCGTCAGGCGGGGGTAGCAATCGTGAGACCCAGTACTTC. Translating gives CASSLGASGGGSNRETQYF.

J is TRBJ1-1 and V is TRBV18; D might be TRBD1 (5 bases). Per germline, CDR1 KGHSH and CDR2 LQKENI. The V end was cut by 5 bases, the J end by 4 bases, with 14 bases between. The CDR3 consists of 14 residues. The CDR3 nucleotides are TGTGCCAGCTCAGTAGGCAGGGAAGGCACTGAAGCTTTCTTT. This translates into CASSVGREGTEAFF.

The chain links TRBV7-2 to TRBJ2-7, with D possibly matching TRBD2 (5 bases). This CDR3 region has 15 residues. V lost 1 base and J 2 bases, leaving 12 bases between the germline ends. Per germline, CDR1 SGHTA and CDR2 FQGNSA. CDR3 protein: CASSLVSGKTYEQYF. The CDR3 region has the DNA TGTGCCAGCAGCTTAGTTTCCGGGAAAACCTACGAGCAGTACTTC.

V is TRBV5-4 and J is TRBJ1-2; D is undetermined. Germline CDR1 is SGHNT and CDR2 is YYREEE (reference sequence). The CDR3 loop spans 14 amino acids. Trimming left V 2 bases short and J 5 bases short, with 13 bases between. The DNA for the CDR3 is TGTGCCAGCAGCTTCGTTGGGCAGCTTTATGGCTACACCTTC. Translation: CASSFVGQLYGYTF.

The V and J genes are TRBV28 and TRBJ2-7, with TRBD2 matching over 12 bases. The V and J ends lost 5 bases and 5 bases, in that order; junction bases with no gene match: 10. Germline-derived CDR1 and CDR2 are MDHEN and SYDVKM. The CDR3 length is 16 residues. CDR3 DNA sequence: TGTGCCAGCAGTAGCCCGTCTAGCGGGAGGGCACACGAGCAGTACTTC. Residues: CASSSPSSGRAHEQYF.

This chain joins TRBV27 and TRBJ2-3, with 9 bases lining up with TRBD1. J gave up 0 bases and V 2 bases, and 0 bases lay outside the gene matches. The germline V gene encodes CDR1 MNHEY and CDR2 SMNVEV (reference sequence). The CDR3 is 15 amino acids. CDR3 sequence (DNA): TGTGCCAGCAGTTTAGGGACAGGGAGCACAGATACGCAGTATTTT. It encodes CASSLGTGSTDTQYF.

The chain uses TRBV7-3 and TRBJ1-1, with unresolved D. Germline V gene sequence: CDR1 SGHTA, CDR2 FQGTGA. The length of the CDR3 is 13 residues. V lost 4 bases, J lost 1 base, and 7 bases lay in between. CDR3: CASSSRGNTEAFF. The CDR3 nucleotides are TGTGCCAGCAGCTCACGGGGGAACACTGAAGCTTTCTTT. Complete variable domain (other parts from reference TRBV7-3 and TRBJ1-1): GAGVSQTPSNKVTEKGKYVELRCDPISGHTALYWYRQSLGQGPEFLIYFQGTGAADDSGLPNDRFFAVRPEGSVSTLKIQRTERGDSAVYLCASSSRGNTEAFFGQGTRLTVV.

In its sample, this clone was seen once. The J gene is TRBJ2-1, the V gene TRBV11-2; TRBD2 matches 9 bases. The V gene end was trimmed by 4 bases and the J gene end by 5 bases; junction bases not matched to a gene: 12. The CDR3 extends over 17 amino acids. Germline assignment: CDR1 SGHAT and CDR2 FQNNGV. The CDR3 loop is CASSYPSGTWSDNEQFF. The CDR3 nucleotides read TGTGCCAGCAGCTATCCTAGCGGGACGTGGTCCGACAATGAGCAGTTCTTC.

The J gene is TRBJ1-6, the V gene TRBV2, with D maybe TRBD1 (5 bases). V lost 7 bases and J lost 6, with 10 bases in between. Germline loops: CDR1 SNHLY, CDR2 FYNNEI. CDR3 size: 13 residues. The CDR3: CASTRAFNSPLHF. The CDR3 region has the DNA TGTGCCAGCACCAGGGCCTTTAATTCACCCCTCCACTTT.